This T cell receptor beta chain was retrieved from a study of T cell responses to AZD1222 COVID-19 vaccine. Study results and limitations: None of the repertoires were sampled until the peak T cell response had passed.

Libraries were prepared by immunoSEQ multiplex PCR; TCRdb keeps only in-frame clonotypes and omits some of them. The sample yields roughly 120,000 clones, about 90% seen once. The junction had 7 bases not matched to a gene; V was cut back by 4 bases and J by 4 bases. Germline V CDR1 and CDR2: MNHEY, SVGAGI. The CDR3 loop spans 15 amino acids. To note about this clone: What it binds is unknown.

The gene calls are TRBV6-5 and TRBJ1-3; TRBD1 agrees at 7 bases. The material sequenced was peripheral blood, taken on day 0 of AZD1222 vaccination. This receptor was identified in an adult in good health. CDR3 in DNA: TGTGCCAGCAGTTTATACAGGGGATCGGGAAACACCATATATTTT. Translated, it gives CASSLYRGSGNTIYF.